Listed below are T cell receptor beta chains from one sample, sequenced in a study of blood T cells in healthy people across ages. MiXCR, applied by TCRdb to the 5' RACE reads, yields one record per CDR3 protein. The sample includes roughly 1.5 million distinct CDR3 sequences, approximately 42% of them seen just once. The specimen was blood. These receptors were obtained from a woman between 18 and 30 years old in good health. The CDR3 runs from the conserved cysteine through the conserved F or W. Fields, in order: J gene, V gene, D gene, clone size, CDR3 DNA, CDR3 protein. A D gene is named only where the DNA matches it firmly. Clone size is not always given. Where it is, it says once, few, many or a class for expanded clones.

TRBJ2-1	TRBV12-3/TRBV12-4	TRBD1	many	TGTGCCAGCAGCCCTTGGACAGGCGTTAATGAGCAGTTCTTC	CASSPWTGVNEQFF
TRBJ1-1	TRBV15	-	few	TGTGCCACCAGCAGAGACAGGGCCTTATCGGAAGCTTTCTTT	CATSRDRALSEAFF
TRBJ1-2	TRBV10-1	-	few	TGCGCCAGCAGCCCTCCTGGGGAAAGCACCTTC	CASSPPGESTF
TRBJ1-4	TRBV20-1	-	few	TGCAGTGCTCCGGTAGCTCCCCCGGAAAAACTGTTTTTT	CSAPVAPPEKLFF
TRBJ1-5	TRBV7-9	TRBD1	few	TGTGCCAGCAGCCGGACAGGGAACAATCAGCCCCAGCATTTT	CASSRTGNNQPQHF
TRBJ2-3	TRBV20-1	-	-	TGCAGCGCGGGGGACAGGACAGATACGCAGTATTTT	CSAGDRTDTQYF
TRBJ2-3	TRBV29-1	-	-	TGCAGCGCCGGGCCCCGGACCACAGATACGCAGTATTTT	CSAGPRTTDTQYF
TRBJ1-1	TRBV6-2/TRBV6-3	-	once	TGTGCCAGCAGTTACTCGGGTAGGGCAACGTGGGCTTTCTTT	CASSYSGRATWAFF
TRBJ1-2	TRBV4-3	-	-	TGCGCCGGCAGCCAAGGGACCCAGGACTATGGCTACACCTTC	CAGSQGTQDYGYTF
TRBJ2-1	TRBV5-1	TRBD1	-	TGCGCCAGCAGCTTCCTAAACAGGGGGACCTACAATGAGCAGTTCTTC	CASSFLNRGTYNEQFF
TRBJ2-7	TRBV11-2	TRBD2	few	TGTGCCAGCAGCTTAGCCCCGGGAGGCTCCGAGCAGTACTTC	CASSLAPGGSEQYF
TRBJ1-5	TRBV10-3	-	-	TGTGCCATCAGTGAGGCGCAGTTAGGTGGCAATCAGCCCCGGCATTTT	CAISEAQLGGNQPRHF
TRBJ1-4	TRBV6-5	-	few	TGTGCCAGCAGCATCCGGGACAAAGAAAAACTGTTTTTT	CASSIRDKEKLFF
TRBJ2-1	TRBV7-3	-	-	TGTGCCAGCAGCATTCACCCGGCGATTGAGTACAATGAGCAGTTCTTC	CASSIHPAIEYNEQFF
TRBJ1-1	TRBV20-1	-	few	TGCAGTGCTAGAGATAGAGGAAGAGGCACTGAAGCTTTCTTT	CSARDRGRGTEAFF